This T cell receptor beta chain was identified in a study of OX40 agonist ivuxolimab in advanced cancers. Across the study: With a range of roughly 20 to 85, age averaged approximately 60 years, and around 80% were male. Study outcomes and limitations: Clones of CD4+ and CD8+ blood T cells grew by week 6 at doses of 0.1 to 3.0 mg/kg.

Sequencing was performed with immunoSEQ multiplex PCR; in TCRdb, only in-frame clones are kept and a portion is missing. The table has about 77,000 clones, roughly 89% seen once; the top ten hold about 2.3%. Comments on this clone: Its antigen is not identified.

Blood was sampled at baseline, cycle 4 day 1, and cycle 7 day 1. The V and J ends lost 5 bases and 3 bases respectively, with 14 bases between them. The CDR3 spans 14 residues. Germline V gives CDR1 LNHDA, CDR2 SQIVND (reference sequence). The sample consisted of CD4+ or CD8+ T cells sorted from blood, taken in a trial of the OX40 agonist ivuxolimab. The V call is TRBV19, the J call TRBJ2-7; a weak D match, TRBD2 (5 bases). The clonotype was recovered from an adult with an advanced solid tumor such as melanoma, head and neck, liver or kidney cancer. The CDR3 region is CASSPREPGYEQYF. The CDR3 DNA reads as TGTGCCAGTAGTCCCCGGGAACCTGGCTACGAGCAGTACTTC.